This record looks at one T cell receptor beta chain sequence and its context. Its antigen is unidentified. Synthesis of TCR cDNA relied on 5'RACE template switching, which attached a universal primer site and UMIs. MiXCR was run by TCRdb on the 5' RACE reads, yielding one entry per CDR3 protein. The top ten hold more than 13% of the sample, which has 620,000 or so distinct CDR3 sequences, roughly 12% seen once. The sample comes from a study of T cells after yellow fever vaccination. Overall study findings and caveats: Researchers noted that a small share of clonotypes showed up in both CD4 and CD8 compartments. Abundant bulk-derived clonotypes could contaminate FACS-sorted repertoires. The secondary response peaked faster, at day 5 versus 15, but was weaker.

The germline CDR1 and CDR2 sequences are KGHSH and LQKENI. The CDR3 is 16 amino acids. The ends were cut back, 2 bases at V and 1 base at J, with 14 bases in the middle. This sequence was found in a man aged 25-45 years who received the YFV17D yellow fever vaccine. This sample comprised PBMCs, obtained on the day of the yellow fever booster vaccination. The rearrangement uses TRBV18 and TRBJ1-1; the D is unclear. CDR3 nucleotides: TGTGCCAGCTCACCAATTAAACGGACGGCGAACACTGAAGCTTTCTTT. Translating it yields CASSPIKRTANTEAFF.